This is a list of T cell receptor beta chains from one sample in a study of blood T cell repertoires in COVID-19. The data were produced by immunoSEQ multiplex PCR, yet TCRdb's version contains in-frame clones alone and is incomplete. The repertoire holds fewer than 80,000 clones, with approximately 85% as singletons. Sequenced sample: peripheral blood. The origin of the receptors is a woman older than 75 with active or convalescent COVID-19. The CDR3 runs from the conserved cysteine through the conserved F or W. A D gene is named only where the DNA matches it firmly. The size entry is marked missing in some rows and otherwise reads once, few, many or a size class.

d_gene: .
j_gene: TRBJ1-5
abundance: .
v_gene: TRBV29-1
len: 13
CDR3aa: CSVDKGQGQPQHF
CDR3nt: TGCAGCGTTGACAAAGGGCAGGGACAGCCCCAGCATTTT

d_gene: TRBD2
j_gene: TRBJ2-2
abundance: .
v_gene: TRBV6-2/TRBV6-3
len: 16
CDR3aa: CASRPLAGGDTGELFF
CDR3nt: TGTGCCAGCAGACCTCTAGCGGGAGGGGACACCGGGGAGCTGTTTTTT

d_gene: .
j_gene: TRBJ2-1
abundance: .
v_gene: TRBV11-3
len: 16
CDR3aa: CASSSRSIRGDNEQFF
CDR3nt: TGTGCCAGCAGCTCCCGATCTATCAGGGGGGATAATGAGCAGTTCTTC

d_gene: .
j_gene: TRBJ1-2
abundance: .
v_gene: TRBV4-1
len: 16
CDR3aa: CASSQEGGALNYGYTF
CDR3nt: TGCGCCAGCAGCCAAGAGGGAGGGGCCCTAAACTATGGCTACACCTTC

d_gene: .
j_gene: TRBJ1-1
abundance: .
v_gene: TRBV7-9
len: 12
CDR3aa: CASSRVNTEAFF
CDR3nt: TGTGCCAGCAGCCGGGTGAACACTGAAGCTTTCTTT

d_gene: TRBD1
j_gene: TRBJ2-5
abundance: .
v_gene: TRBV9
len: 16
CDR3aa: CASSALPGQGQETQYF
CDR3nt: TGTGCCAGCAGCGCTCTCCCGGGACAGGGCCAAGAGACCCAGTACTTC

d_gene: TRBD1
j_gene: TRBJ1-1
abundance: .
v_gene: TRBV6-2/TRBV6-3
len: 15
CDR3aa: CASSRSGQGYTEAFF
CDR3nt: TGTGCCAGCAGTCGGTCGGGACAGGGGTATACTGAAGCTTTCTTT

d_gene: .
j_gene: TRBJ2-7
abundance: .
v_gene: TRBV9
len: 16
CDR3aa: CASSVGSLQGWYEQYF
CDR3nt: TGTGCCAGCAGCGTAGGATCCCTACAGGGCTGGTACGAGCAGTACTTC

d_gene: .
j_gene: TRBJ1-1
abundance: .
v_gene: TRBV13
len: 17
CDR3aa: CASSHMRAEGMGTEAFF
CDR3nt: TGTGCCAGCAGCCACATGAGGGCGGAGGGGATGGGGACTGAAGCTTTCTTT

d_gene: TRBD1
j_gene: TRBJ2-5
abundance: .
v_gene: TRBV30
len: 16
CDR3aa: CAWSPPPGQGYETQYF
CDR3nt: TGTGCCTGGAGTCCCCCACCGGGACAGGGCTATGAGACCCAGTACTTC

d_gene: TRBD1
j_gene: TRBJ2-5
abundance: .
v_gene: TRBV24-1
len: 16
CDR3aa: CATSGADRAPIGTQYF
CDR3nt: TGTGCCACCAGTGGTGCGGACAGGGCCCCAATTGGGACCCAGTACTTC

d_gene: TRBD1
j_gene: TRBJ2-1
abundance: .
v_gene: TRBV6-1
len: 17
CDR3aa: CASSEQGAGISYNEQFF
CDR3nt: TGTGCCAGCAGTGAACAGGGGGCAGGGATTTCGTACAATGAGCAGTTCTTC

d_gene: TRBD1
j_gene: TRBJ1-2
abundance: .
v_gene: TRBV7-2
len: 13
CDR3aa: CASSFGQGNGYTF
CDR3nt: TGTGCCAGCAGCTTCGGACAGGGGAATGGCTACACCTTC

d_gene: TRBD1
j_gene: TRBJ1-1
abundance: .
v_gene: TRBV27
len: 16
CDR3aa: CASSFSTRGRNTEAFF
CDR3nt: TGTGCCAGCAGTTTCTCCACCAGGGGGCGGAACACTGAAGCTTTCTTT

d_gene: .
j_gene: TRBJ1-4
abundance: .
v_gene: TRBV14
len: 16
CDR3aa: CASSQDQAGFREKLFF
CDR3nt: TGTGCCAGCAGCCAAGATCAGGCAGGGTTCCGTGAAAAACTGTTTTTT

d_gene: .
j_gene: TRBJ2-7
abundance: once
v_gene: TRBV3-1/TRBV3-2
len: 15
CDR3aa: CASSPILTNTYEQYF
CDR3nt: TGTGCCAGCAGCCCAATACTGACAAATACCTACGAGCAGTACTTC

d_gene: TRBD1
j_gene: TRBJ2-2
abundance: .
v_gene: TRBV2
len: 17
CDR3aa: CASSDSGETGVGGELFF
CDR3nt: TGTGCCAGCAGTGATTCCGGCGAGACAGGGGTGGGCGGGGAGCTGTTTTTT

d_gene: .
j_gene: TRBJ2-2
abundance: .
v_gene: TRBV14
len: 16
CDR3aa: CASSQRGGTDTGELFF
CDR3nt: TGTGCCAGCAGCCAACGTGGCGGGACGGACACCGGGGAGCTGTTTTTT

d_gene: TRBD1
j_gene: TRBJ2-1
abundance: .
v_gene: TRBV3-1/TRBV3-2
len: 14
CDR3aa: CASSHRDRANEQFF
CDR3nt: TGTGCCAGCAGCCACCGGGACAGGGCCAATGAGCAGTTCTTC

d_gene: .
j_gene: TRBJ2-5
abundance: few
v_gene: TRBV15
len: 15
CDR3aa: CATSSRRGAQETQYF
CDR3nt: TGTGCCACCAGCAGCCGACGGGGGGCCCAAGAGACCCAGTACTTC